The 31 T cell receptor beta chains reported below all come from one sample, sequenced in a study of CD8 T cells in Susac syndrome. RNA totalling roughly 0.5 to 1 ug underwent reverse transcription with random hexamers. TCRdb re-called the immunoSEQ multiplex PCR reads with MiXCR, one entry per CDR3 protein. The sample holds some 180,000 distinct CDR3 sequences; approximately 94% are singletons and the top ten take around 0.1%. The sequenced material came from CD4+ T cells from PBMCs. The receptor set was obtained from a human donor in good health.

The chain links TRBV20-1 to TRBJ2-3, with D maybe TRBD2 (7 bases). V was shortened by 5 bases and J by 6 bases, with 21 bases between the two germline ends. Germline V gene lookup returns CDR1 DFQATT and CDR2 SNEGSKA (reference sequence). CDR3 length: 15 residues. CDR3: CSAPLGGGRGDTQYF. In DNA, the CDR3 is TGCAGTGCTCCCCTAGGCGGGGGCCGTGGGGATACGCAGTATTTT.

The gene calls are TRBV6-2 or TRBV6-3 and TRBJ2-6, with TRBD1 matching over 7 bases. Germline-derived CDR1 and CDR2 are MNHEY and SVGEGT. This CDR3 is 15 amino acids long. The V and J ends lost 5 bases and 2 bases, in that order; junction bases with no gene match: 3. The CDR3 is CASSQTGAGANVLTF. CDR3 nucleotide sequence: TGTGCCAGCAGTCAAACAGGGGCTGGGGCCAACGTCCTGACTTTC.

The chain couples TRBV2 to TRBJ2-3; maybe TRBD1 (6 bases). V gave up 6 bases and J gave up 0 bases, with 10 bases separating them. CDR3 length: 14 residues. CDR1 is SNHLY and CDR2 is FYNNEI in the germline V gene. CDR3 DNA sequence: TGTGCCAGCAGAGCTCAGGGGAGCACAGATACGCAGTATTTT. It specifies CASRAQGSTDTQYF.

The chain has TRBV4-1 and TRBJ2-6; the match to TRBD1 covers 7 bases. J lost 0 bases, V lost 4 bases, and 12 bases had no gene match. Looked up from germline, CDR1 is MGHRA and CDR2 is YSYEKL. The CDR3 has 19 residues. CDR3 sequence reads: CASSLTGQQENSGANVLTF. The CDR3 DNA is TGCGCCAGCAGCCTAACGGGACAGCAGGAGAACTCTGGGGCCAACGTCCTGACTTTC.

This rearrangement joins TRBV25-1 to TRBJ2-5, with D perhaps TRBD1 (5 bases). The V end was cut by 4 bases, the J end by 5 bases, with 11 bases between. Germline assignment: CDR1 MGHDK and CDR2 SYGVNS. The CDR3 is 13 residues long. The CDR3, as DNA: TGTGCCAGCAGTGCCCCCTCAGGGGAGACCCAGTACTTC. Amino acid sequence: CASSAPSGETQYF.

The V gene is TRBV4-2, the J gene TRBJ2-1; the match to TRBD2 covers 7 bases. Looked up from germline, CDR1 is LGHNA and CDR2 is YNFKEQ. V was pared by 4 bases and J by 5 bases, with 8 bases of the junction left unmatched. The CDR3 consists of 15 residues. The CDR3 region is CASSPLGGGNNEQFF. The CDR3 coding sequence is TGTGCCAGCAGCCCCCTTGGCGGGGGAAACAATGAGCAGTTCTTC.

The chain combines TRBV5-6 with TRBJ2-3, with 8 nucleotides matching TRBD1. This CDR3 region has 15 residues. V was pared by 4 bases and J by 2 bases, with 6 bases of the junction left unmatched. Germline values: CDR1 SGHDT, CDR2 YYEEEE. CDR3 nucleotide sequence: TGTGCCAGCAGCCCCGGACAGGGCGTCACAGATACGCAGTATTTT. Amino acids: CASSPGQGVTDTQYF.

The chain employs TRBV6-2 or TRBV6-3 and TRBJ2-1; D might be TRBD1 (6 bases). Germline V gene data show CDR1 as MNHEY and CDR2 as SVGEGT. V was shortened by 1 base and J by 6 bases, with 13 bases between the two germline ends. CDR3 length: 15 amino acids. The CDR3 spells CASSYFGQSINEQFF. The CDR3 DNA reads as TGTGCCAGCAGTTACTTTGGACAGAGTATCAATGAGCAGTTCTTC.

The CDR3 nucleotides read TGTGCCAGCAGCCGTGACAGGGGCCTAGATGGCTACACCTTC. Translated: CASSRDRGLDGYTF. The chain carries TRBV13 and TRBJ1-2; 8 bases are shared with TRBD1. V was clipped by 5 bases and J by 6 bases; unmatched bases: 8. The germline gives CDR1 PRHDT, CDR2 FYEKMQ (reference sequence). CDR3 length: 14 amino acids.

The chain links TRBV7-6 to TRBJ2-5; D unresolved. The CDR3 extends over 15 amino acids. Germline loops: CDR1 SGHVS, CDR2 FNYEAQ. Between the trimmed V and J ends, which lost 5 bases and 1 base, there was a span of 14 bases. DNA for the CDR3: TGTGCCAGCAGCCCAACCGGTGGCGTCCAAGAGACCCAGTACTTC. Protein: CASSPTGGVQETQYF.

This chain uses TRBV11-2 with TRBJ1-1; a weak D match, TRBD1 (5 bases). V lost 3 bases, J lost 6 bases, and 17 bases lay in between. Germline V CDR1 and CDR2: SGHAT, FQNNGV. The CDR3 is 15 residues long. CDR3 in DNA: TGTGCCAGCAGCTTCGGCGGGACTGGCCACCCTGAAGCTTTCTTT. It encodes CASSFGGTGHPEAFF.

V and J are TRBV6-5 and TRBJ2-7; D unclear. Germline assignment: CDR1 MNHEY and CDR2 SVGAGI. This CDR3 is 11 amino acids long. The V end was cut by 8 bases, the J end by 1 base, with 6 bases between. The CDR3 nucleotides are TGTGCCAGCGGTCTGTCCTACGAGCAGTACTTC. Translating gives CASGLSYEQYF.

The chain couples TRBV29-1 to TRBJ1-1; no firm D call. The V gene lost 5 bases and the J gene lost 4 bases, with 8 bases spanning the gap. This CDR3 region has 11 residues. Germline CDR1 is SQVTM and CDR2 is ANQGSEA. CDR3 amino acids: CSVKVGTEAFF. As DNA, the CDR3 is TGCAGCGTTAAGGTCGGCACTGAAGCTTTCTTT.

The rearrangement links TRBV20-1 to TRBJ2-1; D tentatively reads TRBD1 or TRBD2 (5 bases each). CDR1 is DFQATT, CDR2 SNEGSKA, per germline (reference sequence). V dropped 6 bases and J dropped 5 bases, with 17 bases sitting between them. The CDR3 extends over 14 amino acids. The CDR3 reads CSAAGALWDNEQFF. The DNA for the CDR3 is TGCAGTGCCGCCGGGGCCCTCTGGGACAATGAGCAGTTCTTC.

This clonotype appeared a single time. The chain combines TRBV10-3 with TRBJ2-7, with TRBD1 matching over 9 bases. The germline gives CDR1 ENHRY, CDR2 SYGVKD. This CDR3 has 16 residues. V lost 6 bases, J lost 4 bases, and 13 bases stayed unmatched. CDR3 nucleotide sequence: TGTGCCATCAGGAAGAGCACCGGGACAGGGCCTTACGAGCAGTACTTC. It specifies CAIRKSTGTGPYEQYF.

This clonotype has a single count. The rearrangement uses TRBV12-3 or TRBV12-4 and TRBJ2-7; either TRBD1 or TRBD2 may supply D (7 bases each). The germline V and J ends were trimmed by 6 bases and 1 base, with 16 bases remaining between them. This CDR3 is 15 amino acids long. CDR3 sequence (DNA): TGTGCCAGCAGCCTCGGGGGGACAGAGTCCTACGAGCAGTACTTC. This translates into CASSLGGTESYEQYF.

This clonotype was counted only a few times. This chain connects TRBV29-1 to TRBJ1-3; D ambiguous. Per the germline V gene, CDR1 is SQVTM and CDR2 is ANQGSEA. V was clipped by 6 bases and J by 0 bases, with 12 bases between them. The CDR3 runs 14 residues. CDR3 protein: CSVAGVVSGNTIYF. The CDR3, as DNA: TGCAGCGTGGCTGGGGTCGTCTCTGGAAACACCATATATTTT.

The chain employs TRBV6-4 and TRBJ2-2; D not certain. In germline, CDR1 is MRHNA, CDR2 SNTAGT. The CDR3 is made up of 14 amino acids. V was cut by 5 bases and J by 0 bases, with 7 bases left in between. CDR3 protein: CASSSGPNTGELFF. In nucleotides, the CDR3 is TGTGCCAGCAGTTCCGGTCCGAACACCGGGGAGCTGTTTTTT.

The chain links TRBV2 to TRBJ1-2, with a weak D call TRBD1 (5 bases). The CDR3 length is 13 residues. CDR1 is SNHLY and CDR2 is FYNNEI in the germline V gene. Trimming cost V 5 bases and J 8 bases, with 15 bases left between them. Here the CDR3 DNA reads TGTGCCAGCAGTTCCGTTTCCGGGGCCGGCTACACCTTC. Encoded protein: CASSSVSGAGYTF. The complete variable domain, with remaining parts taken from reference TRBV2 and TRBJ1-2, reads EPEVTQTPSHQVTQMGQEVILRCVPISNHLYFYWYRQILGQKVEFLVSFYNNEISEKSEIFDDQFSVERPDGSNFTLKIRSTKLEDSAMYFCASSSVSGAGYTFGSGTRLTVV.

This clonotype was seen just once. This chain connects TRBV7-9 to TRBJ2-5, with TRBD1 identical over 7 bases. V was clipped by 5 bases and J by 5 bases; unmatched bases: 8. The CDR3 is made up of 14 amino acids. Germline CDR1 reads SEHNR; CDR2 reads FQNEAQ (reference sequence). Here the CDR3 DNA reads TGTGCCAGCAGCGGAAGGGGGCTAGGGGAGACCCAGTACTTC. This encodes CASSGRGLGETQYF.

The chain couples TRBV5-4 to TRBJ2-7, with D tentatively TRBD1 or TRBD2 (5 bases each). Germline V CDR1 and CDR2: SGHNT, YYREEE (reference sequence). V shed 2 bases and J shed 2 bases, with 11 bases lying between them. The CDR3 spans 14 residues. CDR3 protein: CASSFDGTTYEQYF. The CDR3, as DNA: TGTGCCAGCAGCTTCGACGGGACCACCTACGAGCAGTACTTC.

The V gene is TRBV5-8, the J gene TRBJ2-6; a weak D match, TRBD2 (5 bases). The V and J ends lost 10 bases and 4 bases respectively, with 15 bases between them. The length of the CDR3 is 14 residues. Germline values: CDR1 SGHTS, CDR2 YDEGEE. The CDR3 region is CAAEERRGANVLTF. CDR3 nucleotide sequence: TGTGCCGCCGAAGAGCGGCGGGGGGCCAACGTCCTGACTTTC.

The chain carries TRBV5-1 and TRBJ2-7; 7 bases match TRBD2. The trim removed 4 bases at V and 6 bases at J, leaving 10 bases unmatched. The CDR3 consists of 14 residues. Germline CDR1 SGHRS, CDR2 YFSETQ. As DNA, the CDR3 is TGCGCCAGCAGCACGGGAGGTGGTTTTGGCGAGCAGTACTTC. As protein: CASSTGGGFGEQYF.

The CDR3 here is CASSELTGRDGYTF. The CDR3 DNA sequence: TGTGCCAGCAGTGAGTTGACAGGGCGGGATGGCTACACCTTC. The V gene is TRBV6-1, the J gene TRBJ1-2; TRBD1 matches at 7 bases. Germline CDR1 is MNHNS and CDR2 is SASEGT. This CDR3 contains 14 residues. V lost 3 bases, J lost 6 bases, and 7 bases stayed unmatched.

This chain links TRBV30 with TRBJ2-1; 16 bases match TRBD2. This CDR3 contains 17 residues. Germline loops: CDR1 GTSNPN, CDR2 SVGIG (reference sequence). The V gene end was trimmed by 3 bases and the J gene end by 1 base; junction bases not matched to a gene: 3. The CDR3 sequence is CAWRGLAGGFSYNEQFF. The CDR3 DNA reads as TGTGCCTGGAGGGGACTAGCGGGGGGGTTTTCCTACAATGAGCAGTTCTTC. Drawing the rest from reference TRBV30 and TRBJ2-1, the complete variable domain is SQTIHQWPATLVQPVGSPLSLECTVEGTSNPNLYWYRQAAGRGLQLLFYSVGIGQISSEVPQNLSASRPQDRQFILSSKKLLLSDSGFYLCAWRGLAGGFSYNEQFFGPGTRLTVL.

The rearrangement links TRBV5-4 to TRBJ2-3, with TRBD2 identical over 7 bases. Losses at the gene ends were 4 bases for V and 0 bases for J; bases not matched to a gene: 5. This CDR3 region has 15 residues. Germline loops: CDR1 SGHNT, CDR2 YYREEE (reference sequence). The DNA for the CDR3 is TGTGCCAGCAGCCCTCGACTAGCAAGCACAGATACGCAGTATTTT. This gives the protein CASSPRLASTDTQYF.

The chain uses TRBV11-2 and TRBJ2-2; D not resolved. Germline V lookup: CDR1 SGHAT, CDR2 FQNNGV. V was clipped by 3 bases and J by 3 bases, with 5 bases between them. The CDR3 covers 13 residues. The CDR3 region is CASSFLHTGELFF. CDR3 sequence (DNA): TGTGCCAGCAGCTTTCTCCACACCGGGGAGCTGTTTTTT. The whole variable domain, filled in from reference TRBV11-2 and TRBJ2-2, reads EAGVAQSPRYKIIEKRQSVAFWCNPISGHATLYWYQQILGQGPKLLIQFQNNGVVDDSQLPKDRFSAERLKGVDSTLKIQPAKLEDSAVYLCASSFLHTGELFFGEGSRLTVL.

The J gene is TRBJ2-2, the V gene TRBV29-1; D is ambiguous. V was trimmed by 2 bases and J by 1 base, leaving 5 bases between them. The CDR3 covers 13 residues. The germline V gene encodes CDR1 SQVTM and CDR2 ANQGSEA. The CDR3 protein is CSVERENTGELFF. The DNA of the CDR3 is TGCAGCGTTGAAAGGGAGAACACCGGGGAGCTGTTTTTT.

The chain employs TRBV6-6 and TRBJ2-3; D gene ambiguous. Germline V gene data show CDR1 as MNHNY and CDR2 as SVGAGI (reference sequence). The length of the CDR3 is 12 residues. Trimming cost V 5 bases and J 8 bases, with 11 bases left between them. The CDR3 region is CASSTPGPTQYF. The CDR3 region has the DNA TGTGCCAGCAGTACCCCCGGGCCTACGCAGTATTTT.

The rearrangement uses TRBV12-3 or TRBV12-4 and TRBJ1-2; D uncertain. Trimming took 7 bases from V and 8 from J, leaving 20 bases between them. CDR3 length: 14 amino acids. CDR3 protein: CASTNSPTGGGYTF. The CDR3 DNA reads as TGTGCCAGCACCAATTCGCCCACTGGTGGGGGCTACACCTTC.

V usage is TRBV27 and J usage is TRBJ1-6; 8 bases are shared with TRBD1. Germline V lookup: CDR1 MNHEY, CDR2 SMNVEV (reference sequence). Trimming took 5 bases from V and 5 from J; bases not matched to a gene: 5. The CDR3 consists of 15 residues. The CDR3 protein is CASSRRQGNNSPLHF. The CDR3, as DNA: TGTGCCAGCAGTAGAAGACAGGGGAATAATTCACCCCTCCACTTT.